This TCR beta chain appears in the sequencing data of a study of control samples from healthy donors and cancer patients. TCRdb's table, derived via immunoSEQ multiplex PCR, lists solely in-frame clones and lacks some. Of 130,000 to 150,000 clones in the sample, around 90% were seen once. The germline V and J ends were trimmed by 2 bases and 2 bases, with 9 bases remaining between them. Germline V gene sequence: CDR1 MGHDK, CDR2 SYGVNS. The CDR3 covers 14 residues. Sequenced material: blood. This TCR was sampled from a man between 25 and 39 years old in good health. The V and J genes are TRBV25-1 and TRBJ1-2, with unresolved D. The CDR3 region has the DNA TGTGCCAGCAGTGAAGGAGTCCGAAACTATGGCTACACCTTC. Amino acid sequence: CASSEGVRNYGYTF.